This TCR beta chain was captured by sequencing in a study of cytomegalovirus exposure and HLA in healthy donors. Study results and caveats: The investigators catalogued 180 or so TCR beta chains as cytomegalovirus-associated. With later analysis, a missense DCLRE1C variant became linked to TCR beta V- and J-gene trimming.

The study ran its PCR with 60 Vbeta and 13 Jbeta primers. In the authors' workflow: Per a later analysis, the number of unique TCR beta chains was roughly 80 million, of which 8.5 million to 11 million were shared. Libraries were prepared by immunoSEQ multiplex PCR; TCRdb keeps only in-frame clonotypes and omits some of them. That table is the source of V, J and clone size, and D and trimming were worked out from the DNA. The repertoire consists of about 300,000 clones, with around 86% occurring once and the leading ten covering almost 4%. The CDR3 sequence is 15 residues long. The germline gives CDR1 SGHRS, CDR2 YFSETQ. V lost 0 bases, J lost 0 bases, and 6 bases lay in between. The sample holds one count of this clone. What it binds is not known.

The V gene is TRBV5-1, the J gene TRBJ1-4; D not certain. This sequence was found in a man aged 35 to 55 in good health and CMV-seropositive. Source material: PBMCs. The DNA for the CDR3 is TGCGCCAGCAGCTTGGGGAGTGCAACTAATGAAAAACTGTTTTTT. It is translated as CASSLGSATNEKLFF.